This T cell receptor (beta chain) was recorded in a study of cytomegalovirus exposure and HLA in healthy donors. Concerning this clone itself: The antigen remains unidentified.

The V gene's germline CDR1 is KGHSY and CDR2 FQNENV. The CDR3 is 14 residues long. Losses at the gene ends were 4 bases for V and 5 bases for J; bases not matched to a gene: 3. The study, taken as a whole, reports: In a later analysis, parvovirus B19, influenza, CMV and Epstein-Barr virus appeared linked to several top co-occurrence clusters. Differences between HLA loci emerged in a later analysis of TCR association rates, with DRB1 most and HLA-C fewest.

PCR used 60 Vbeta primers and 13 Jbeta primers. Generated by immunoSEQ multiplex PCR, the TCRdb table keeps only in-frame clones and is missing some. The sample lists about 160,000 clones; about 80% were seen once. The source material was PBMCs. The clonotype comes from a man between 40 and 49 years old in good health and CMV-seronegative. This rearrangement joins TRBV16 to TRBJ1-4; 8 bases are a match to TRBD1. The CDR3 DNA reads as TGTGCCAGCAGCCGCGGACAGGGAAATGAAAAACTGTTTTTT. This translates into CASSRGQGNEKLFF. The complete variable domain, with remaining parts taken from reference TRBV16 and TRBJ1-4, reads GEEVAQTPKHLVRGEGQKAKLYCAPIKGHSYVFWYQQVLKNEFKFLISFQNENVFDETGMPKERFSAKCLPNSPCSLEIQATKLEDSAVYFCASSRGQGNEKLFFGSGTQLSVL.